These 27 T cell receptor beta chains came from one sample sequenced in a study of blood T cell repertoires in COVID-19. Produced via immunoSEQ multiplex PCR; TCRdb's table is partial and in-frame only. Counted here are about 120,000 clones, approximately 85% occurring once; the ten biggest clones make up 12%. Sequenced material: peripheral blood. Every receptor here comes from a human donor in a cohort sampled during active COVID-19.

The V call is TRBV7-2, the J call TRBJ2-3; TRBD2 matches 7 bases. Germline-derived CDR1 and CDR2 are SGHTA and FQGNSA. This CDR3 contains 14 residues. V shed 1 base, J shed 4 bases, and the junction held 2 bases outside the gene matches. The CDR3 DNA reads TGTGCCAGCAGCTTAGGCCTAGCGGCAGATACGCAGTATTTT. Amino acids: CASSLGLAADTQYF.

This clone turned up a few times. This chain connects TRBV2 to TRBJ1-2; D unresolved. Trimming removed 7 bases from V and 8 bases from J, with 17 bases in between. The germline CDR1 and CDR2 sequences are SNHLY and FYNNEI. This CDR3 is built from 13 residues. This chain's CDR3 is CASTVEVYGGYTF. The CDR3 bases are TGTGCCAGCACCGTGGAAGTCTACGGGGGCTACACCTTC.

The CDR3 sequence: CSVQGANGSPLHF. In DNA form, the CDR3 reads TGCAGCGTTCAGGGGGCGAACGGTTCACCCCTCCACTTT. This sequence joins TRBV29-1 and TRBJ1-6; 8 bases agree with TRBD1. The CDR3 is made up of 13 amino acids. Germline CDR1 and CDR2: SQVTM and ANQGSEA. V dropped 5 bases and J dropped 9; count of bases not matched to a gene: 6.

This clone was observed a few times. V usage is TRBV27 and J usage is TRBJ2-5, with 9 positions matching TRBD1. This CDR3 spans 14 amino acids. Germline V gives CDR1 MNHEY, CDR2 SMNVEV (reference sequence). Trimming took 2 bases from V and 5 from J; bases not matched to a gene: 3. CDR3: CASSLTGGGETQYF. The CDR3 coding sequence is TGTGCCAGCAGTTTAACAGGGGGCGGTGAGACCCAGTACTTC.

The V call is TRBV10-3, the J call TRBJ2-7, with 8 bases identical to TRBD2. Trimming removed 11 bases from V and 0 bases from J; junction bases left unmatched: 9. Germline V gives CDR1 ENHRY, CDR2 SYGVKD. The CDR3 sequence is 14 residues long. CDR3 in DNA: TGTGCCTCGGGGGAACTAGCGGACTCCTACGAGCAGTACTTC. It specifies CASGELADSYEQYF.

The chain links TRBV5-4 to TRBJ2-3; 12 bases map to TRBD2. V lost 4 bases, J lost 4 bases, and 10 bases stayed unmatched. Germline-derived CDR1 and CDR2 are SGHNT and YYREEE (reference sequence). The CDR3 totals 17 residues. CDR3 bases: TGTGCCAGCAGCCCAGGGGCTAGCGGGGGGGCCGCAGATACGCAGTATTTT. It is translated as CASSPGASGGAADTQYF. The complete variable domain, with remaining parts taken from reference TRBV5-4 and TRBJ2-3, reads ETGVTQSPTHLIKTRGQQVTLRCSSQSGHNTVSWYQQALGQGPQFIFQYYREEENGRGNFPPRFSGLQFPNYSSELNVNALELDDSALYLCASSPGASGGAADTQYFGPGTRLTVL.

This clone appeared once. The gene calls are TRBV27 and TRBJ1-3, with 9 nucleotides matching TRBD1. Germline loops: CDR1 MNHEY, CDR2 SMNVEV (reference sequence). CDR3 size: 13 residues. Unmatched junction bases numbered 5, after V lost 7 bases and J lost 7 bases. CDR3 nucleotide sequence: TGTGCCAGCATCCCGGACAGGGGTAACACCATATATTTT. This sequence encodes CASIPDRGNTIYF.

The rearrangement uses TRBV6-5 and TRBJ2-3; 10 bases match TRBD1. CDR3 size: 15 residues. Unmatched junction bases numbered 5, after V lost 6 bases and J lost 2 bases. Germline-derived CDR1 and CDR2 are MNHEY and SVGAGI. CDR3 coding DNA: TGTGCCAGCAGACACGACAGGGGGCTCACAGATACGCAGTATTTT. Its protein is CASRHDRGLTDTQYF.

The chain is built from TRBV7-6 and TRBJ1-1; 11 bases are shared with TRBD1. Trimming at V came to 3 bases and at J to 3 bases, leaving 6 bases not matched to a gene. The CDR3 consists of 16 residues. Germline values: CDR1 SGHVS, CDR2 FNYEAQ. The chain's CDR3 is CASSFLGTGGDTEAFF. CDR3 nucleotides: TGTGCCAGCAGCTTCCTTGGGACAGGGGGGGACACTGAAGCTTTCTTT.

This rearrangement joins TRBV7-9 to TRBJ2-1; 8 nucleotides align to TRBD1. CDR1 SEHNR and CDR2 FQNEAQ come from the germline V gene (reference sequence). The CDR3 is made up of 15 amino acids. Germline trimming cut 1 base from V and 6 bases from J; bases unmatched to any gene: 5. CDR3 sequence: CASSLVQGDPNEQFF. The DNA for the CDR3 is TGTGCCAGCAGCTTAGTACAGGGGGATCCCAATGAGCAGTTCTTC.

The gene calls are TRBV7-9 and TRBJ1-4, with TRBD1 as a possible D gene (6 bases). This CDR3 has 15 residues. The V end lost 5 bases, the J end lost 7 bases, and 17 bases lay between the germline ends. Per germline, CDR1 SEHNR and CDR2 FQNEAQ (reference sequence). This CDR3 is CASSGKDSPAEKLFF. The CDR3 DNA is TGTGCCAGCAGCGGAAAGGACAGTCCAGCTGAAAAACTGTTTTTT. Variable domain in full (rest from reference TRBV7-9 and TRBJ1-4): DTGVSQNPRHKITKRGQNVTFRCDPISEHNRLYWYRQTLGQGPEFLTYFQNEAQLEKSRLLSDRFSAERPKGSFSTLEIQRTEQGDSAMYLCASSGKDSPAEKLFFGSGTQLSVL.

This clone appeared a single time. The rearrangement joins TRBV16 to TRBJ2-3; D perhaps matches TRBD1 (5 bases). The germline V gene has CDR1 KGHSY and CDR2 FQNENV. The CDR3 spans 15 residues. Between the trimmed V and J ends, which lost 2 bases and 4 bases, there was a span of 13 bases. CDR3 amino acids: CASSQQGVPADTQYF. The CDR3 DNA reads TGTGCCAGCAGCCAACAAGGGGTGCCGGCAGATACGCAGTATTTT.

CDR3 sequence: CASRHTDRAGRVPQHF. CDR3 sequence (DNA): TGTGCCAGCAGGCATACAGACAGGGCTGGGAGAGTACCCCAGCATTTT. The V gene is TRBV7-9, the J gene TRBJ1-5; 7 bases are a match to TRBD1. V gave up 6 bases and J gave up 10 bases; unmatched junction bases: 18. The CDR3 contains 16 residues. CDR1 is SEHNR and CDR2 is FQNEAQ in the germline V gene (reference sequence).

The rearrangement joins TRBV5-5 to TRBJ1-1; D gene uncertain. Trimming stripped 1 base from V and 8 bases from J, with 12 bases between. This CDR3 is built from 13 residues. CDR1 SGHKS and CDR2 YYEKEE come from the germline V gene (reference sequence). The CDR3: CASSLFGGEEAFF. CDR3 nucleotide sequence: TGTGCCAGCAGCTTGTTTGGCGGGGAAGAAGCTTTCTTT.

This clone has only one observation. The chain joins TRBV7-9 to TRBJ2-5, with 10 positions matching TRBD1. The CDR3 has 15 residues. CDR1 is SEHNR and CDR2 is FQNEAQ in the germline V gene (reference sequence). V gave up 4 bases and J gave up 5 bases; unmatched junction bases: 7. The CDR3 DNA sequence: TGTGCCAGCAGCTGGGTGGGACAGGGGTTGGAGACCCAGTACTTC. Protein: CASSWVGQGLETQYF.

In DNA, the CDR3 is TGTGCCAGCAGCTACCGGGACAAGAACACTGAAGCTTTCTTT. Its translation: CASSYRDKNTEAFF. The gene calls are TRBV5-4 and TRBJ1-1; maybe TRBD1 (6 bases). The V end was cut by 3 bases, the J end by 1 base, with 10 bases between. The CDR3 runs 14 residues. Germline CDR1 SGHNT, CDR2 YYREEE (reference sequence).

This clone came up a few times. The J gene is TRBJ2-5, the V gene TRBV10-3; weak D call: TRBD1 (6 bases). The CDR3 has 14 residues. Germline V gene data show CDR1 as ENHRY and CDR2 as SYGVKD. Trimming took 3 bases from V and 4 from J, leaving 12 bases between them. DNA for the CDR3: TGTGCCATCAGTGATGGGACAAGGGGAGAGACCCAGTACTTC. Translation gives CAISDGTRGETQYF.

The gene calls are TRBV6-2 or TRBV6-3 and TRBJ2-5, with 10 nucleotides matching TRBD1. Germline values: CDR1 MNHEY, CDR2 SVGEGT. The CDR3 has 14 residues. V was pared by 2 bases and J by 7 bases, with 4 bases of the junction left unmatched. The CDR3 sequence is CASSYGTGAGTQYF. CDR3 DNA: TGTGCCAGCAGTTACGGGACAGGGGCCGGGACCCAGTACTTC.

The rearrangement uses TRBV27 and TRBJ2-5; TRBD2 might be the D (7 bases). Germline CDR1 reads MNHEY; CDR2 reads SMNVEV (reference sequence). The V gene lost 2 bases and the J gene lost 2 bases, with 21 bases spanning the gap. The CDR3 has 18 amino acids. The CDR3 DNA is TGTGCCAGCAGTTTAGGGACACCCGGGACTACCTTACAAGAGACCCAGTACTTC. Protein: CASSLGTPGTTLQETQYF.

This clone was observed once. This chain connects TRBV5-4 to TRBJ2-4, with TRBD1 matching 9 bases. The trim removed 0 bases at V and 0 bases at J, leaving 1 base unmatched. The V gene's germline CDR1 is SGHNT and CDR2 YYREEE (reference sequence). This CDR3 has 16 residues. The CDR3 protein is CASSLGQGVAKNIQYF. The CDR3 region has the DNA TGTGCCAGCAGCTTGGGACAGGGGGTAGCCAAAAACATTCAGTACTTC.

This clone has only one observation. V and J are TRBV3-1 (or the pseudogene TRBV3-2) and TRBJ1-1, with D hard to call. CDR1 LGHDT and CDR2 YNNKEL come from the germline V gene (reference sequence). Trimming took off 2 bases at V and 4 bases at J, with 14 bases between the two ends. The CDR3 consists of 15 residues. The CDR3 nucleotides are TGTGCCAGCAGCCAATCAGACGTCGGGTTCACTGAAGCTTTCTTT. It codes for CASSQSDVGFTEAFF.

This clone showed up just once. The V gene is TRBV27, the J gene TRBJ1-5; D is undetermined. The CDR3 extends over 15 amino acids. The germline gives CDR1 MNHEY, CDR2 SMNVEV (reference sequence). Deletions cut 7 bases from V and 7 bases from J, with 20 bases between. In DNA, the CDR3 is TGTGCCAGCACCCCTGTCGGCGGCGTACGGCAGCCCCAGCATTTT. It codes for CASTPVGGVRQPQHF.

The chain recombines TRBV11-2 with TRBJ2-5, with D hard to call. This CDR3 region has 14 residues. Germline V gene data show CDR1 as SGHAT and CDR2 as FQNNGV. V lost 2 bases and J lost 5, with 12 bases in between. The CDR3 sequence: CASSLSRLIETQYF. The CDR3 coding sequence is TGTGCCAGCAGCTTATCTCGACTCATCGAGACCCAGTACTTC.

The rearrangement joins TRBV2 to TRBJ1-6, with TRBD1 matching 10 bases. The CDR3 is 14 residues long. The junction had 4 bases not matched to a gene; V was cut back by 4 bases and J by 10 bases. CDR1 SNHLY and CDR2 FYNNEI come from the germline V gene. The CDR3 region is CASSVGTGVSPLHF. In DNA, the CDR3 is TGTGCCAGCAGTGTCGGGACAGGGGTCTCACCCCTCCACTTT.

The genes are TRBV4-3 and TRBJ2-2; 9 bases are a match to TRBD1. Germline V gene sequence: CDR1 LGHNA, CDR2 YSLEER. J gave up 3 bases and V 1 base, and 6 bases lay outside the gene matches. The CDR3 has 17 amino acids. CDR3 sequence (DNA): TGCGCCAGCAGCCAAGGCACAGGGGGCGCGTACACCGGGGAGCTGTTTTTT. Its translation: CASSQGTGGAYTGELFF.

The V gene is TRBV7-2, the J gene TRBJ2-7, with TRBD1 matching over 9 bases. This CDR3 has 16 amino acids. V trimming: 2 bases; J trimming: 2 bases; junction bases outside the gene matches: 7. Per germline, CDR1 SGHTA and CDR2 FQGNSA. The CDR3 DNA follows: TGTGCCAGCAGCTTAAACCGGGACAGGGAAACCTACGAGCAGTACTTC. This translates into CASSLNRDRETYEQYF.

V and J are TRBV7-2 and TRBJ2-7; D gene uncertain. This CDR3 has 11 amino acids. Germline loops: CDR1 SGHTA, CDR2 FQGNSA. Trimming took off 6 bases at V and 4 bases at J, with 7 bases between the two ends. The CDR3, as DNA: TGTGCCAGCAGTGCTGCGTACGAGCAGTACTTC. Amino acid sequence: CASSAAYEQYF.